This TCR beta chain was retrieved from a study of sequential checkpoint blockade in melanoma. CDR3 size: 15 residues. V lost 0 bases, J lost 3 bases, and 5 bases stayed unmatched. Germline V gene data show CDR1 as SGHNT and CDR2 as YYREEE (reference sequence). Treatment of the sample: randomized to nivolumab then ipilimumab (arm A) or the reverse (arm B). DNA-damaging chemotherapy had not been given to any patient beforehand. Libraries were prepared by immunoSEQ multiplex PCR; TCRdb keeps only in-frame clonotypes and omits some of them. The sample consists of 3,500 to 5,000 clones, around 54% of them appearing once.

This receptor was obtained from a human donor with melanoma. The chain combines TRBV5-4 with TRBJ2-5; the match to TRBD2 covers 7 bases. Sample: CD8+ T cells sorted from blood (inferred from file names), taken from a patient given nivolumab and ipilimumab in sequence. The CDR3 sequence is CASSLAREAKETQYF. The DNA of the CDR3 is TGTGCCAGCAGCTTGGCACGGGAGGCCAAAGAGACCCAGTACTTC.